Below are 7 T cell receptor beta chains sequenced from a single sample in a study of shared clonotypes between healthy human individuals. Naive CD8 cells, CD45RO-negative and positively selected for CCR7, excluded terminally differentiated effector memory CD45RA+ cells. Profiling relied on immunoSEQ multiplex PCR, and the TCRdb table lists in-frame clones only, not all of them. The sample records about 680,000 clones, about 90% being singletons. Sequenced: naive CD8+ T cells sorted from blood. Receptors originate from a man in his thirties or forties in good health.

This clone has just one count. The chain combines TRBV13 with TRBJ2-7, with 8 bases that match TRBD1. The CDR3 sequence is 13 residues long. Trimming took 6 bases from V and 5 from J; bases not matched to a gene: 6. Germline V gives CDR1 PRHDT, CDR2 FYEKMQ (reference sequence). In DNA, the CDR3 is TGTGCCAGCAGTGACAGGGGAGCCGACGAGCAGTACTTC. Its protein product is CASSDRGADEQYF.

The CDR3 nucleotides are TGTGCCACCAGCAGAGAGACGCACAATGAGCAGTTCTTC. Translation gives CATSRETHNEQFF. The V and J genes are TRBV15 and TRBJ2-1; D not resolved. The CDR3 length is 13 residues. Germline CDR1 and CDR2: LNHNV and YYDKDF (reference sequence). V was pared by 0 bases and J by 5 bases, with 5 bases between. The entire variable domain, with the rest obtained from reference TRBV15 and TRBJ2-1, is as follows: DAMVIQNPRYQVTQFGKPVTLSCSQTLNHNVMYWYQQKSSQAPKLLFHYYDKDFNNEADTPDNFQSRRPNTSFCFLDIRSPGLGDTAMYLCATSRETHNEQFFGPGTRLTVL.

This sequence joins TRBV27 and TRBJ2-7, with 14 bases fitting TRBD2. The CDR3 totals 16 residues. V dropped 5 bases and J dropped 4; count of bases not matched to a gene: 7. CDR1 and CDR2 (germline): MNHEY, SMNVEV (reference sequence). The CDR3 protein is CASSQGTSGSSYEQYF. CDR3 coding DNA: TGTGCCAGCAGTCAAGGGACTAGCGGGAGTTCGTACGAGCAGTACTTC.

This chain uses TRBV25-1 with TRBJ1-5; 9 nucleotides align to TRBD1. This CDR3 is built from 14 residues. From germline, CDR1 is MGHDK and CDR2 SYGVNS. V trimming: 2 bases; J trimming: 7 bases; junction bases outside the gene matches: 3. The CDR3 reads CASSETGGWQPQHF. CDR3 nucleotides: TGTGCCAGCAGTGAAACAGGGGGCTGGCAGCCCCAGCATTTT.

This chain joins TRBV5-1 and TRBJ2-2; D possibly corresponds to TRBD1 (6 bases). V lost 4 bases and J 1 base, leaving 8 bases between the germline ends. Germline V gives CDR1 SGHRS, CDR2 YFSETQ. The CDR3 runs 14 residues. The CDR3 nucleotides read TGCGCCAGCAGCCTGGGACAGAACACCGGGGAGCTGTTTTTT. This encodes CASSLGQNTGELFF.

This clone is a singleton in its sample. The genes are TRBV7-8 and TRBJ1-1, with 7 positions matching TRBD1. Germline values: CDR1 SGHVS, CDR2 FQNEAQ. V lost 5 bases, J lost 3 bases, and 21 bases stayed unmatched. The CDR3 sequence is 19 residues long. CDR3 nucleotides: TGTGCCAGCAGCGTAGGGGGGACAGTCAGGGGCCCATTGGACACTGAAGCTTTCTTT. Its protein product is CASSVGGTVRGPLDTEAFF. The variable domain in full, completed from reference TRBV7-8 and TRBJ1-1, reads GAGVSQSPRYKVAKRGQDVALRCDPISGHVSLFWYQQALGQGPEFLTYFQNEAQLDKSGLPSDRFFAERPEGSVSTLKIQRTQQEDSAVYLCASSVGGTVRGPLDTEAFFGQGTRLTVV.

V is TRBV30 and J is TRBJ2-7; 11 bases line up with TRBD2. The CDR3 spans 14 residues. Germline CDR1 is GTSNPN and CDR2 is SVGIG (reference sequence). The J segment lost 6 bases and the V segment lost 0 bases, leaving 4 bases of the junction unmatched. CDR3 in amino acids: CAWSVLAGVAEQYF. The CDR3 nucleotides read TGTGCCTGGAGTGTACTAGCGGGAGTAGCCGAGCAGTACTTC.